Below are 4 T cell receptor beta chains sequenced from a single sample in a study of blood T cell repertoires in COVID-19. TCRdb's table, derived via immunoSEQ multiplex PCR, lists solely in-frame clones and lacks some. This sample has about 170,000 clones, with 83% found just once. Material for sequencing was peripheral blood. These receptors were obtained from a woman older than 75 with acute or convalescent COVID-19.

In its sample, this clone was seen once. The chain carries TRBV20-1 and TRBJ1-1, with D hard to call. Germline CDR1 and CDR2: DFQATT and SNEGSKA (reference sequence). CDR3 size: 11 residues. V dropped 2 bases and J dropped 5 bases, with 6 bases sitting between them. The CDR3 region is CSARMETEAFF. The CDR3 DNA follows: TGCAGTGCTAGAATGGAGACTGAAGCTTTCTTT.

The chain combines TRBV10-3 with TRBJ1-1; the D gene is possibly TRBD1 (5 bases). CDR1 and CDR2 from the germline V gene are ENHRY and SYGVKD. The V end was cut by 4 bases, the J end by 7 bases, with 16 bases between. The CDR3 contains 14 residues. The CDR3 DNA is TGTGCCATCAGTGGCTCGGGAGACACAGGTGAAGCTTTCTTT. This encodes CAISGSGDTGEAFF.

The chain employs TRBV4-3 and TRBJ1-2; D is unresolved. The germline V gene has CDR1 LGHNA and CDR2 YSLEER. Trimming removed 0 bases at V and 1 base at J, with 3 bases between. There are 13 residues in the CDR3. DNA of the CDR3: TGCGCCAGCAGCCAAGAATATAACTATGGCTACACCTTC. Translating gives CASSQEYNYGYTF.

This clone was seen a few times. The chain links TRBV18 to TRBJ2-1, with D possibly being TRBD2 (6 bases). Between the trimmed V and J ends, which lost 3 bases and 10 bases, there was a span of 16 bases. Per the germline V gene, CDR1 is KGHSH and CDR2 is LQKENI. The CDR3 is made up of 14 amino acids. Here the CDR3 DNA reads TGTGCCAGCTCACCGTTGACTAGATCAGGCGAGCAGTTCTTC. It translates to CASSPLTRSGEQFF.